The clone carrying this T cell receptor (beta chain) has only one observation. This entry comes from a study of blood T cell repertoires in COVID-19. Study at large: The United States, Italy and Spain provided the acute and convalescent COVID-19 samples.

Profiled with immunoSEQ multiplex PCR; TCRdb holds only in-frame clones, not every one. This table has 190,000 or so clones, around 85% appearing once. V shed 6 bases and J shed 3 bases, with 11 bases lying between them. CDR1 and CDR2 (germline): LNHDA, SQIVND (reference sequence). The CDR3 covers 14 residues. Sequencing was carried out using peripheral blood. The clonotype originates from a woman older than 75 with acute or convalescent COVID-19. This sequence joins TRBV19 and TRBJ2-2; D is perhaps TRBD2 (5 bases). The CDR3 spells CASRNRGDTGELFF. In nucleotides, the CDR3 is TGTGCCAGTAGGAACCGGGGTGACACCGGGGAGCTGTTTTTT.